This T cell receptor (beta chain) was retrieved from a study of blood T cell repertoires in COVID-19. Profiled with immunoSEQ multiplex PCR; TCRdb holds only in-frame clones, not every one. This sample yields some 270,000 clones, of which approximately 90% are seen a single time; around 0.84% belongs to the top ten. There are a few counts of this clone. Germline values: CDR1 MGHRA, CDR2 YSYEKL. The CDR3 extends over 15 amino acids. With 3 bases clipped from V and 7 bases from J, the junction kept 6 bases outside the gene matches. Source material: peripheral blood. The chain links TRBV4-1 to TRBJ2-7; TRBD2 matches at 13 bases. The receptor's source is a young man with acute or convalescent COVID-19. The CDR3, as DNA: TGCGCCAGCAGCCAGACTAGCGGGAGGTTCGGTGAGCAGTACTTC. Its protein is CASSQTSGRFGEQYF.